Below, 32 T cell receptor beta chains from the same sample are listed, as sequenced in a study of human T cells and chemical hapten exposure. TCRdb reanalysed the RACE reads using MiXCR and keeps one entry per CDR3 protein. The data contain over 85,000 distinct CDR3 sequences, just under 9% of them singletons. Sample time point: healthy volunteer bleed at 2 weeks. The total RNA was obtained from whole blood that was not fractionated. The sample comprised whole blood. Receptors originate from a female donor in good health. Some clones in this sample may be carry-over from other donors' samples.

This chain connects TRBV24-1 to TRBJ2-2; a weak D match, TRBD2 (5 bases). Germline assignment: CDR1 KGHDR and CDR2 SFDVKD. The V gene lost 6 bases and the J gene lost 6 bases, with 10 bases spanning the gap. This CDR3 has 13 residues. The CDR3 spells CATSPQRSGELFF. The CDR3 DNA reads as TGTGCCACCAGTCCTCAGCGGTCCGGGGAGCTGTTTTTT.

A few counts support this clonotype. The chain is built from TRBV4-2 and TRBJ2-3, with D maybe TRBD2 (5 bases). V lost 0 bases, J lost 0 bases, and 13 bases lay in between. Per germline, CDR1 LGHNA and CDR2 YNFKEQ. CDR3 length: 17 residues. CDR3 amino acids: CASSQDVNGVSTDTQYF. The DNA for the CDR3 is TGTGCCAGCAGCCAAGATGTGAACGGGGTGAGCACAGATACGCAGTATTTT.

This clonotype has at least ten counts. The rearrangement joins TRBV20-1 to TRBJ1-4, with 7 nucleotides matching TRBD1. Germline V CDR1 and CDR2: DFQATT, SNEGSKA (reference sequence). V shed 6 bases and J 3 bases; nucleotides not matched to a gene: 4. The CDR3 covers 13 residues. CDR3 sequence (DNA): TGCAGTGCCGATGACAGGGCTAATGAAAAACTGTTTTTT. This codes for CSADDRANEKLFF.

The table lists this clonotype with many counts. This sequence joins TRBV25-1 and TRBJ1-5, with a weak D call TRBD1 (6 bases). Germline CDR1 reads MGHDK; CDR2 reads SYGVNS. Trimming pared 2 bases from V and 9 bases from J, leaving 11 bases between. The CDR3 has 13 residues. For the CDR3, the DNA is TGTGCCAGCAGTGAAAGAGGGGGAGGGCCCCAGCATTTT. It translates to CASSERGGGPQHF.

CDR3 region: CASSMLLAGGPNEQFF. CDR3 sequence (DNA): TGTGCCAGCAGTATGCTACTAGCGGGAGGGCCCAATGAGCAGTTCTTC. The chain joins TRBV6-5 to TRBJ2-1; 13 positions agree with TRBD2. Germline V lookup: CDR1 MNHEY, CDR2 SVGAGI. Losses at the gene ends were 5 bases for V and 6 bases for J; bases not matched to a gene: 7. CDR3 length: 16 amino acids.

This clonotype was found a few times. This sequence joins TRBV20-1 and TRBJ2-7, with D possibly TRBD1 on 6 matching bases. The CDR3 is 13 residues long. Trimming stripped 4 bases from V and 6 bases from J, with 16 bases between. CDR1 and CDR2 from the germline V gene are DFQATT and SNEGSKA (reference sequence). The CDR3 DNA is TGCAGTGCTATTTGGACAGCCCTGGGCGAGCAGTACTTC. This encodes CSAIWTALGEQYF.

This clonotype was seen repeatedly, ten times or more. The chain's CDR3 is CSAREGSQHYGYTF. CDR3 in DNA: TGCAGTGCTAGAGAAGGTTCACAGCACTATGGCTACACCTTC. The chain is built from TRBV20-1 and TRBJ1-2; no clear D gene. V lost 0 bases to trimming and J lost 3 bases, with 11 bases between them. The germline CDR1 and CDR2 sequences are DFQATT and SNEGSKA (reference sequence). The CDR3 spans 14 residues.

This clonotype was observed a few times. The chain joins TRBV10-3 to TRBJ2-7; the match to TRBD2 covers 11 bases. Trimming took 6 bases from V and 5 from J; bases not matched to a gene: 9. This CDR3 has 15 residues. Germline CDR1 reads ENHRY; CDR2 reads SYGVKD. CDR3 sequence (DNA): TGTGCCATCAGGACCACTAGCGGGAGATTCGACGAGCAGTACTTC. Protein product: CAIRTTSGRFDEQYF.

This sequence joins TRBV24-1 and TRBJ2-7; 11 bases fit TRBD2. After removal of 5 bases from V and 6 bases from J, the junction contained 2 bases not matched to a gene. Germline lookup yields CDR1 KGHDR and CDR2 SFDVKD. CDR3 length: 13 amino acids. This chain's CDR3 is CATSVLAGGEQYF. For the CDR3, the DNA is TGTGCCACCAGTGTCCTAGCGGGAGGCGAGCAGTACTTC.

This clonotype came up many times. The rearrangement links TRBV7-3 to TRBJ2-5, with TRBD2 matching 12 bases. The CDR3 is 18 amino acids. The V gene end was trimmed by 5 bases and the J gene end by 5 bases; junction bases not matched to a gene: 15. Germline values: CDR1 SGHTA, CDR2 FQGTGA. This chain's CDR3 is CASSGMSETSGSWETQYF. The CDR3 nucleotides are TGTGCCAGCAGCGGTATGAGCGAGACTAGCGGGAGTTGGGAGACCCAGTACTTC.

This clonotype appeared once. The J gene is TRBJ2-3, the V gene TRBV12-5; TRBD2 is a possible D gene (5 bases). Between the trimmed V and J ends, which lost 9 bases and 2 bases, there was a span of 24 bases. The germline gives CDR1 LGHNT, CDR2 FRNRAP. There are 17 residues in the CDR3. This CDR3 is CASAPFPLVGATDTQYF. DNA for the CDR3: TGTGCTAGCGCCCCTTTCCCGCTAGTGGGAGCCACAGATACGCAGTATTTT.

This clonotype was seen at least ten times. The V call is TRBV9, the J call TRBJ2-7; D is perhaps TRBD2 (6 bases). The germline gives CDR1 SGDLS, CDR2 YYNGEE. Trimming cost V 3 bases and J 2 bases, with 9 bases left between them. This CDR3 is built from 13 residues. The CDR3 DNA follows: TGTGCCAGCAGCGGTAGCGGAACCTACGAGCAGTACTTC. This translates into CASSGSGTYEQYF.

The genes are TRBV6-1 and TRBJ2-5; the match to TRBD1 covers 7 bases. J was trimmed by 3 bases and V by 0 bases; bases with no gene match: 10. This CDR3 contains 17 residues. Per germline, CDR1 MNHNS and CDR2 SASEGT. CDR3 bases: TGTGCCAGCAGTGAAGCGACCCGGGCAGGGGGAGAAGAGACCCAGTACTTC. It translates to CASSEATRAGGEETQYF.

This clonotype was observed at least ten times. The genes are TRBV2 and TRBJ2-3, with D tentatively TRBD1 (6 bases). Looked up from germline, CDR1 is SNHLY and CDR2 is FYNNEI. The CDR3 consists of 15 residues. V was cut by 0 bases and J by 7 bases, with 14 bases left in between. The CDR3 DNA reads as TGTGCCAGCAGTGAAGCGGGGGCGGCCACCCATACGCAGTATTTT. Encoded protein: CASSEAGAATHTQYF.

This sequence joins TRBV29-1 and TRBJ2-7; 10 bases are a match to TRBD1. The CDR3 is made up of 12 amino acids. Germline loops: CDR1 SQVTM, CDR2 ANQGSEA. V shed 6 bases, J shed 6 bases, and the junction held 5 bases outside the gene matches. The DNA of the CDR3 is TGCAGCGTCGGGGACAGGGGAAGCGAGCAGTACTTC. It translates to CSVGDRGSEQYF.

This clonotype was detected a few times. The rearrangement joins TRBV11-2 to TRBJ2-3; D is possibly TRBD1 or TRBD2 (5 bases each). V was shortened by 2 bases and J by 3 bases, with 15 bases between the two germline ends. CDR1 SGHAT and CDR2 FQNNGV come from the germline V gene. This CDR3 is built from 16 residues. The CDR3 nucleotides read TGTGCCAGCAGCTTAAGGGGAGCTAGGGCGACAGATACGCAGTATTTT. Amino acids: CASSLRGARATDTQYF. The variable domain in full, completed from reference TRBV11-2 and TRBJ2-3, reads EAGVAQSPRYKIIEKRQSVAFWCNPISGHATLYWYQQILGQGPKLLIQFQNNGVVDDSQLPKDRFSAERLKGVDSTLKIQPAKLEDSAVYLCASSLRGARATDTQYFGPGTRLTVL.

This clonotype was seen many times. The gene calls are TRBV6-2 or TRBV6-3 and TRBJ2-3; a weak D match, TRBD2 (6 bases). Germline CDR1 reads MNHEY; CDR2 reads SVGEGT. Trimming removed 3 bases from V and 6 bases from J, with 16 bases in between. The CDR3 length is 15 residues. The DNA for the CDR3 is TGTGCCAGCAGTTATCTTGGACTAAGCCGGGATACGCAGTATTTT. This sequence encodes CASSYLGLSRDTQYF.

This clonotype was found many times. The chain recombines TRBV6-2 or TRBV6-3 with TRBJ2-3; a weak D match, TRBD1 (5 bases). The CDR3 is 14 residues long. Per the germline V gene, CDR1 is MNHEY and CDR2 is SVGEGT. V was clipped by 6 bases and J by 1 base, with 11 bases between them. CDR3 region: CASRQARGTDTQYF. CDR3 nucleotides: TGTGCCAGCAGGCAGGCCAGGGGCACAGATACGCAGTATTTT.

This chain uses TRBV20-1 with TRBJ2-7; D may be TRBD1 or TRBD2 (5 bases each). The germline CDR1 and CDR2 sequences are DFQATT and SNEGSKA (reference sequence). There are 12 residues in the CDR3. V was clipped by 5 bases and J by 4 bases, with 12 bases between them. CDR3 protein: CSASGTKYEQYF. CDR3 DNA sequence: TGCAGTGCTTCAGGGACCAAATACGAGCAGTACTTC.

This clonotype came up many times. Written as DNA, the CDR3 is TGTGCCAGCAGCCTCGTTTTAAGCCCCGACAATGAGCAGTTCTTC. It encodes CASSLVLSPDNEQFF. This chain connects TRBV7-2 to TRBJ2-1; D gene unclear. V was pared by 5 bases and J by 5 bases, with 16 bases between. The CDR3 is 15 residues long. CDR1 is SGHTA, CDR2 FQGNSA, per germline.

This chain links TRBV7-9 with TRBJ2-3; D remains unclear. This CDR3 is built from 13 residues. Trimming shortened V by 3 bases and J by 4 bases, and 8 bases separated the two germline ends. Germline V gene lookup returns CDR1 SEHNR and CDR2 FQNEAQ (reference sequence). The CDR3 nucleotides read TGTGCCAGCAGCTTTTACGTCTCAGATACGCAGTATTTT. The encoded protein is CASSFYVSDTQYF.

The CDR3 DNA reads TGTGCCATCAGTGAGTCAATTGGAGGGCCGTCAGATACGCAGTATTTT. Translated: CAISESIGGPSDTQYF. The V gene is TRBV10-3, the J gene TRBJ2-3; perhaps TRBD2 as D (6 bases). The length of the CDR3 is 16 residues. Germline CDR1 reads ENHRY; CDR2 reads SYGVKD. The V gene lost 0 bases and the J gene lost 4 bases, with 14 bases spanning the gap.

In this sample, this clonotype turned up many times. This rearrangement joins TRBV12-3 or TRBV12-4 to TRBJ1-5, with D unclear. There are 14 residues in the CDR3. The V gene lost 2 bases and the J gene lost 2 bases, with 7 bases spanning the gap. DNA for the CDR3: TGTGCCAGCAGTTTACAGGCAGGCAATCAGCCCCAGCATTTT. Amino acids: CASSLQAGNQPQHF.

This clonotype was observed at least ten times. The chain links TRBV2 to TRBJ2-7; D not resolved. V gave up 3 bases and J gave up 2 bases, with 11 bases separating them. Germline V gives CDR1 SNHLY, CDR2 FYNNEI. The CDR3 is made up of 14 amino acids. CDR3 in amino acids: CASSDYGSPYEQYF. The CDR3 nucleotides read TGTGCCAGCAGTGATTACGGAAGCCCCTACGAGCAGTACTTC.

The chain recombines TRBV9 with TRBJ1-2, with D maybe TRBD1 (6 bases). The germline CDR1 and CDR2 sequences are SGDLS and YYNGEE. With 3 bases removed from V and 6 bases from J, the gap between germline ends came to 12 bases. This CDR3 contains 13 residues. The CDR3 coding sequence is TGTGCCAGCAGCGAGACGGACAGAAATGGCTACACCTTC. It encodes CASSETDRNGYTF.

This clonotype was seen more than once but under ten times. V and J are TRBV7-8 and TRBJ2-7; TRBD2 is a possible D gene (6 bases). The length of the CDR3 is 14 residues. Per the germline V gene, CDR1 is SGHVS and CDR2 is FQNEAQ. V shed 3 bases and J shed 2 bases, with 11 bases lying between them. The CDR3, as DNA: TGTGCCAGCAGCTTGGAGGGAGCCCCCTACGAGCAGTACTTC. This encodes CASSLEGAPYEQYF.

There are a few counts of this clonotype. The CDR3 spells CASSPFMNTEAFF. In DNA, the CDR3 is TGTGCCAGCAGCCCTTTCATGAACACTGAAGCTTTCTTT. The V and J genes are TRBV14 and TRBJ1-1; D remains ambiguous. Germline V lookup: CDR1 SGHDN, CDR2 FVKESK. Trimming removed 4 bases from V and 0 bases from J, with 6 bases in between. CDR3 length: 13 amino acids.

This chain uses TRBV3-1 with TRBJ2-1, with 11 bases that match TRBD1. The CDR3 sequence is 17 residues long. In germline, CDR1 is LGHDT, CDR2 YNNKEL (reference sequence). The V and J ends lost 5 bases and 5 bases, in that order; junction bases with no gene match: 11. The DNA for the CDR3 is TGTGCCAGCAGCTCCCCCCCCGGGACAGGGGGAAACAATGAGCAGTTCTTC. This sequence encodes CASSSPPGTGGNNEQFF.

This clonotype has ten or more counts. The V gene is TRBV5-5, the J gene TRBJ1-4; no firm D call. The CDR3 length is 15 residues. The V end lost 0 bases, the J end lost 2 bases, and 8 bases lay between the germline ends. Germline loops: CDR1 SGHKS, CDR2 YYEKEE (reference sequence). CDR3 bases: TGTGCCAGCAGCTTGGAATCCCGGACTAATGAAAAACTGTTTTTT. This gives the protein CASSLESRTNEKLFF.

CDR3 DNA: TGTGCCAGCAGGGACACCGGGACAGGGTACAATGAGCAGTTCTTC. Its protein is CASRDTGTGYNEQFF. The J gene is TRBJ2-1, the V gene TRBV12-3 or TRBV12-4, with 9 bases lining up with TRBD1. The CDR3 loop spans 15 amino acids. After removal of 6 bases from V and 4 bases from J, the junction contained 7 bases not matched to a gene.

This clonotype was seen many times. The chain couples TRBV28 to TRBJ2-2; tentative D call: TRBD2 (6 bases). Trimming pared 6 bases from V and 0 bases from J, leaving 11 bases between. The CDR3 is 15 amino acids. Germline CDR1 and CDR2: MDHEN and SYDVKM. CDR3 coding DNA: TGTGCCAGCAGGGAAGCGGGCGCGAACACCGGGGAGCTGTTTTTT. This translates into CASREAGANTGELFF.

The chain combines TRBV28 with TRBJ2-1; TRBD2 agrees at 8 bases. The germline V gene encodes CDR1 MDHEN and CDR2 SYDVKM. The CDR3 is 15 amino acids. Germline trimming cut 6 bases from V and 10 bases from J; bases unmatched to any gene: 14. The CDR3 DNA reads as TGTGCCAGCAGCCCTCCCGGGAGGGGGGTTGGAGAGCAGTTCTTC. It encodes CASSPPGRGVGEQFF.